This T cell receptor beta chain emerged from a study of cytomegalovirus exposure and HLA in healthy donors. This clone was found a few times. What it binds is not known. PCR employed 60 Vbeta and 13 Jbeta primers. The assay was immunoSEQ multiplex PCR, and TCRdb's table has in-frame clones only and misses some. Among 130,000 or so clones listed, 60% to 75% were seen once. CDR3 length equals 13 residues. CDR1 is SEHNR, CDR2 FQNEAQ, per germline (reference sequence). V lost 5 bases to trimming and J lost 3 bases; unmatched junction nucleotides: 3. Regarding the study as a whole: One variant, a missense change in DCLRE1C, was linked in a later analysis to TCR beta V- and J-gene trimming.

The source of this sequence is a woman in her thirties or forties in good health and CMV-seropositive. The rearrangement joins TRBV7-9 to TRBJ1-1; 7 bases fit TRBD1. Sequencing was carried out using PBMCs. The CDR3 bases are TGTGCCAGCAGCGAAACAGGGGACACTGAAGCTTTCTTT. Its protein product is CASSETGDTEAFF.